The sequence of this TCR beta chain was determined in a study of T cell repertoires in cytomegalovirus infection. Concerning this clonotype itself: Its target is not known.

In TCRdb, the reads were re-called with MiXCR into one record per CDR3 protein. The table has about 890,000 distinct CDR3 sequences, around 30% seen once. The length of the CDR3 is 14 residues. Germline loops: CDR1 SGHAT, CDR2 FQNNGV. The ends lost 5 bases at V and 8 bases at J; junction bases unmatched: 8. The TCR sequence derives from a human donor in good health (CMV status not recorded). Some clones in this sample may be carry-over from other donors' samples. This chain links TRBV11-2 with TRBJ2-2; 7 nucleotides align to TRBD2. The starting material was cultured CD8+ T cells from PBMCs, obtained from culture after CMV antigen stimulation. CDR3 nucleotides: TGTGCCAGCAGCCTAGCCAATAGCGGGGGGGAGCTGTTTTTT. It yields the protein CASSLANSGGELFF.